The 14 T cell receptor beta chains below all came from one sample that was sequenced in a study of blood T cell repertoires in COVID-19 (dated by TCRdb to about 2020). Libraries were built with the immunoSEQ multiplex PCR assay. TCRdb took over this immuneACCESS table, retaining in-frame rearrangements with V and J assigned. Such tables are incomplete; in checked studies, under half of the missing clones stem from an unresolved V gene, and the remainder is unexplained. This sample is represented by about 100,000 clones; roughly 75% of them were singletons. In total, the top ten clones hold approximately 8.7% of the sample. Sequencing used peripheral blood. Receptors were obtained from a man over 45 who had recovered from COVID-19.

This clone turned up a few times. V is TRBV29-1 and J is TRBJ1-2, with 9 bases aligning to TRBD1. Germline trimming cut 7 bases from V and 3 bases from J; bases unmatched to any gene: 12. Looked up from germline, CDR1 is SQVTM and CDR2 is ANQGSEA. The length of the CDR3 is 15 residues. The chain's CDR3 is CSDKSPGQGYYGYTF. The CDR3 DNA follows: TGCAGCGACAAGTCCCCGGGACAGGGTTACTATGGCTACACCTTC. Filled out from reference TRBV29-1 and TRBJ1-2, the complete variable domain reads SAVISQKPSRDICQRGTSLTIQCQVDSQVTMMFWYRQQPGQSLTLIATANQGSEATYESGFVIDKFPISRPNLTFSTLTVSNMSPEDSSIYLCSDKSPGQGYYGYTFGSGTRLTVV.

This clone was detected only a few times. The V gene is TRBV5-4, the J gene TRBJ2-1, with D unresolved. The CDR3 sequence is 13 residues long. Per the germline V gene, CDR1 is SGHNT and CDR2 is YYREEE (reference sequence). The ends were cut back, 4 bases at V and 8 bases at J, with 13 bases in the middle. The CDR3 DNA is TGTGCCAGCAGCCGCCCAGGTTGGGATGAGCAGTTCTTC. Its protein is CASSRPGWDEQFF.

This chain connects TRBV6-5 to TRBJ2-7; 10 bases map to TRBD1. This CDR3 comprises 16 residues. The V gene's germline CDR1 is MNHEY and CDR2 SVGAGI. V was pared by 2 bases and J by 3 bases, with 7 bases of the junction left unmatched. This chain's CDR3 is CASSYEGTGAVYEQYF. CDR3 nucleotides: TGTGCCAGCAGTTACGAGGGGACAGGGGCCGTCTACGAGCAGTACTTC.

In this sample, this clone turned up once. The chain has TRBV19 and TRBJ2-1; 7 nucleotides align to TRBD1. The trim removed 5 bases at V and 10 bases at J, leaving 5 bases unmatched. This CDR3 spans 12 amino acids. Looked up from germline, CDR1 is LNHDA and CDR2 is SQIVND (reference sequence). As DNA, the CDR3 is TGTGCCAGTAGTCACCCACAGGGGGAGCAGTTCTTC. This translates into CASSHPQGEQFF.

This clone has only one observation. This chain joins TRBV6-2 or TRBV6-3 and TRBJ2-7; 9 bases are a match to TRBD2. Germline V CDR1 and CDR2: MNHEY, SVGEGT. This CDR3 has 15 residues. V shed 5 bases and J 0 bases; nucleotides not matched to a gene: 5. CDR3 nucleotides: TGTGCCAGCAGTAGCGGGAGGTCAAGCTCCTACGAGCAGTACTTC. This sequence encodes CASSSGRSSSYEQYF.

This rearrangement joins TRBV6-2 or TRBV6-3 to TRBJ2-5; 9 positions match TRBD2. The CDR3 extends over 18 amino acids. The germline gives CDR1 MNHEY, CDR2 SVGEGT. Trimming at V came to 0 bases and at J to 0 bases, leaving 8 bases not matched to a gene. In DNA, the CDR3 is TGTGCCAGCAGTTACTCGAGGGTGGGACTAGCTTACCAAGAGACCCAGTACTTC. Protein sequence: CASSYSRVGLAYQETQYF.

The chain has TRBV5-1 and TRBJ2-1, with D hard to call. The CDR3 length is 15 residues. The V end lost 0 bases, the J end lost 1 base, and 8 bases lay between the germline ends. Germline V gives CDR1 SGHRS, CDR2 YFSETQ. The DNA of the CDR3 is TGCGCCAGCAGCTTGGACAGATTGTCCTACAATGAGCAGTTCTTC. It yields the protein CASSLDRLSYNEQFF.

The rearrangement uses TRBV15 and TRBJ1-5, with D hard to call. Germline CDR1 is LNHNV and CDR2 is YYDKDF (reference sequence). The CDR3 runs to 15 residues. Trimming cost V 3 bases and J 0 bases, with 9 bases left between them. This chain's CDR3 is CATSRYQASNQPQHF. As DNA, the CDR3 is TGTGCCACCAGCAGGTATCAGGCTAGCAATCAGCCCCAGCATTTT. Looking up the rest from reference TRBV15 and TRBJ1-5 gives the full variable domain: DAMVIQNPRYQVTQFGKPVTLSCSQTLNHNVMYWYQQKSSQAPKLLFHYYDKDFNNEADTPDNFQSRRPNTSFCFLDIRSPGLGDTAMYLCATSRYQASNQPQHFGDGTRLSIL.

J is TRBJ2-3 and V is TRBV18; TRBD2 matches 7 bases. V lost 3 bases, J lost 2 bases, and 8 bases stayed unmatched. Per the germline V gene, CDR1 is KGHSH and CDR2 is LQKENI. The CDR3 runs 16 residues. The CDR3 sequence: CASSPLERGYTDTQYF. The CDR3, as DNA: TGTGCCAGCTCACCTCTAGAGCGGGGCTACACAGATACGCAGTATTTT.

The chain uses TRBV28 and TRBJ2-2; 9 bases line up with TRBD1. Looked up from germline, CDR1 is MDHEN and CDR2 is SYDVKM. V was clipped by 2 bases and J by 1 base; unmatched bases: 2. The CDR3 has 16 amino acids. CDR3 amino acids: CASSLGDRVNTGELFF. The CDR3 DNA is TGTGCCAGCAGTTTAGGGGACAGGGTGAACACCGGGGAGCTGTTTTTT.

The chain couples TRBV5-1 to TRBJ1-2; 7 bases are shared with TRBD1. From germline, CDR1 is SGHRS and CDR2 YFSETQ. The CDR3 consists of 14 residues. Trimming removed 5 bases from V and 4 bases from J; junction bases left unmatched: 8. The CDR3, as DNA: TGCGCCAGCAGTTCCGGGACAGTCCTCTATGGCTACACCTTC. Amino acids: CASSSGTVLYGYTF.

In its sample, this clone was seen a few times. The chain employs TRBV7-8 and TRBJ1-6, with no clear D. Trimming removed 2 bases at V and 15 bases at J, with 17 bases between. CDR3 size: 14 residues. CDR1 and CDR2 (germline): SGHVS, FQNEAQ. CDR3 protein: CASSLTGGFQLLHF. The DNA of the CDR3 is TGTGCCAGCAGCTTAACTGGAGGGTTTCAACTCCTCCACTTT.

This clone was observed a single time. The chain links TRBV5-1 to TRBJ1-1, with a possible D match to TRBD1 (6 bases). Trimming removed 4 bases from V and 3 bases from J, with 16 bases in between. Germline V gives CDR1 SGHRS, CDR2 YFSETQ. This CDR3 region has 15 residues. The CDR3 spells CASSQTGGPDTEAFF. CDR3 nucleotides: TGCGCCAGCAGCCAGACGGGGGGGCCGGACACTGAAGCTTTCTTT.

This sequence joins TRBV9 and TRBJ2-1; 12 bases match TRBD2. The CDR3 is 15 residues long. V lost 3 bases, J lost 7 bases, and 5 bases stayed unmatched. CDR1 SGDLS and CDR2 YYNGEE come from the germline V gene. In DNA form, the CDR3 reads TGTGCCAGCAGCGCCCGGACTAGCGGGACGAATGAGCAGTTCTTC. Residues: CASSARTSGTNEQFF.